Each of the 26 T cell receptor beta chains below was sequenced from the same sample in a study of human T cells and chemical hapten exposure. The total RNA was obtained from whole blood that was not fractionated. TCRdb re-called the 5' RACE reads with MiXCR, one entry per CDR3 protein. This repertoire shows more than 60,000 distinct CDR3 sequences, more than 15% found once; its top ten account for 6.8%. These receptors originate from a female donor in good health.

This clonotype was seen a handful of times. The chain uses TRBV27 and TRBJ1-2; 10 bases align to TRBD1. Trimming took 2 bases from V and 7 from J; bases not matched to a gene: 7. There are 15 residues in the CDR3. Germline-derived CDR1 and CDR2 are MNHEY and SMNVEV (reference sequence). Written as DNA, the CDR3 is TGTGCCAGCAGTTTACGCAGGACAGGGGGTTTTGGCTACACCTTC. Protein sequence: CASSLRRTGGFGYTF.

The chain is built from TRBV27 and TRBJ2-6, with 13 bases lining up with TRBD2. Germline V gives CDR1 MNHEY, CDR2 SMNVEV (reference sequence). The V segment lost 6 bases and the J segment 4 bases; nucleotides outside the gene matches: 6. There are 17 residues in the CDR3. The DNA of the CDR3 is TGTGCCAGCAGGAAGACTAGCGGGAGGCCCGGGGCCAACGTCCTGACTTTC. Protein: CASRKTSGRPGANVLTF.

CDR3 loop: CASSLAGQGAGGYTF. The CDR3 DNA reads as TGTGCCAGCAGTTTAGCGGGACAGGGGGCTGGCGGCTACACCTTC. J is TRBJ1-2 and V is TRBV12-3 or TRBV12-4; 12 nucleotides line up with TRBD1. The V and J ends lost 0 bases and 8 bases, in that order; junction bases with no gene match: 4. This CDR3 is built from 15 residues.

The chain joins TRBV28 to TRBJ1-1; 7 nucleotides agree with TRBD1. The junction had 6 bases not matched to a gene; V was cut back by 11 bases and J by 0 bases. CDR3 length: 13 amino acids. From germline, CDR1 is MDHEN and CDR2 SYDVKM. CDR3 bases: TGTGCCGTAAGGGACAGTCTGAACACTGAAGCTTTCTTT. Translated: CAVRDSLNTEAFF. Looking up the rest from reference TRBV28 and TRBJ1-1 gives the full variable domain: DVKVTQSSRYLVKRTGEKVFLECVQDMDHENMFWYRQDPGLGLRLIYFSYDVKMKEKGDIPEGYSVSREKKERFSLILESASTNQTSMYLCAVRDSLNTEAFFGQGTRLTVV.

V and J are TRBV19 and TRBJ1-4; D ambiguous. Trimming took 5 bases from V and 4 from J, leaving 11 bases between them. This CDR3 contains 14 residues. Germline CDR1 reads LNHDA; CDR2 reads SQIVND (reference sequence). The chain's CDR3 is CASSDRGVNEKLFF. The CDR3 DNA follows: TGTGCCAGTAGTGACCGTGGGGTTAATGAAAAACTGTTTTTT. Filled out from reference TRBV19 and TRBJ1-4, the complete variable domain reads DGGITQSPKYLFRKEGQNVTLSCEQNLNHDAMYWYRQDPGQGLRLIYYSQIVNDFQKGDIAEGYSVSREKKESFPLTVTSAQKNPTAFYLCASSDRGVNEKLFFGSGTQLSVL.

The chain joins TRBV7-2 to TRBJ1-2, with D perhaps matching TRBD1 (5 bases). Trimming left V 5 bases short and J 8 bases short, with 18 bases between. CDR3 length: 14 residues. Germline V gene lookup returns CDR1 SGHTA and CDR2 FQGNSA. CDR3 bases: TGTGCCAGCAGCCCGTTCCCAGGGTCAGGGGGCTACACCTTC. It specifies CASSPFPGSGGYTF.

The chain uses TRBV10-2 and TRBJ2-7; D is perhaps TRBD2 (5 bases). The CDR3 loop spans 15 amino acids. V lost 0 bases and J lost 6, with 15 bases in between. Germline V gives CDR1 WSHSY, CDR2 SAAADI. In DNA, the CDR3 is TGCGCCAGCAGTGAGTCGACTCTGGCGGGTCGCGAGCAGTACTTC. Translating it yields CASSESTLAGREQYF.

This chain uses TRBV3-1 with TRBJ1-4, with D maybe TRBD1 (5 bases). Trimming took 4 bases from V and 2 from J, leaving 14 bases between them. Germline CDR1 reads LGHDT; CDR2 reads YNNKEL (reference sequence). This CDR3 contains 16 residues. Here the CDR3 DNA reads TGTGCCAGCAGCCTCAGGGCCTCGGCGACTAATGAAAAACTGTTTTTT. Translated, it gives CASSLRASATNEKLFF.

This clonotype has more than one count but fewer than ten. The chain uses TRBV6-1 and TRBJ2-3; 8 bases are a match to TRBD2. The CDR3 length is 16 residues. Germline loops: CDR1 MNHNS, CDR2 SASEGT. Germline trimming cut 4 bases from V and 0 bases from J; bases unmatched to any gene: 6. In DNA form, the CDR3 reads TGTGCCAGCAGTGGAGATAGCGGGACAAGCACAGATACGCAGTATTTT. It specifies CASSGDSGTSTDTQYF.

In this sample, this clonotype turned up a few times. This rearrangement joins TRBV18 to TRBJ1-1; 10 nucleotides match TRBD1. The CDR3 extends over 14 amino acids. Germline values: CDR1 KGHSH, CDR2 LQKENI. V shed 3 bases and J 6 bases; nucleotides not matched to a gene: 4. CDR3 residues: CASSPRQGAAEAFF. The CDR3 DNA sequence: TGTGCCAGCTCACCCCGACAGGGGGCGGCTGAAGCTTTCTTT. The complete variable domain, with remaining parts taken from reference TRBV18 and TRBJ1-1, reads NAGVMQNPRHLVRRRGQEARLRCSPMKGHSHVYWYRQLPEEGLKFMVYLQKENIIDESGMPKERFSAEFPKEGPSILRIQQVVRGDSAAYFCASSPRQGAAEAFFGQGTRLTVV.

The CDR3 is CASSLHSRTSRSSYNEQFF. CDR3 DNA sequence: TGTGCCAGCAGTCTACACTCAAGGACTAGCAGGAGCTCCTACAATGAGCAGTTCTTC. J is TRBJ2-1 and V is TRBV28; 8 nucleotides line up with TRBD2. J gave up 0 bases and V 5 bases, and 15 bases lay outside the gene matches. There are 19 residues in the CDR3. Germline CDR1 reads MDHEN; CDR2 reads SYDVKM.

The CDR3 protein is CASRSGEPQPQHF. The CDR3 DNA follows: TGTGCCAGTAGATCGGGGGAGCCTCAGCCCCAGCATTTT. The chain links TRBV19 to TRBJ1-5, with D maybe TRBD1 (5 bases). The V gene's germline CDR1 is LNHDA and CDR2 SQIVND (reference sequence). This CDR3 spans 13 amino acids. Trimming cost V 6 bases and J 6 bases, with 12 bases left between them.

J is TRBJ2-1 and V is TRBV14, with D possibly TRBD1 on 6 matching bases. Germline V gene sequence: CDR1 SGHDN, CDR2 FVKESK. V dropped 4 bases and J dropped 2 bases, with 18 bases sitting between them. CDR3 length: 17 amino acids. The CDR3 here is CASSPLRAGAAYNEQFF. The CDR3 DNA follows: TGTGCCAGCAGCCCCCTTAGAGCAGGGGCCGCCTACAATGAGCAGTTCTTC.

This chain links TRBV6-2 or TRBV6-3 with TRBJ1-1; D remains unclear. CDR1 is MNHEY, CDR2 SVGEGT, per germline. This CDR3 is 14 amino acids long. Trimming took 8 bases from V and 0 from J, leaving 13 bases between them. The CDR3 bases are TGTGCCAGCCTGGGTTCGCATTTGAACACTGAAGCTTTCTTT. The encoded protein is CASLGSHLNTEAFF.

This clonotype turned up a few times. The chain recombines TRBV7-8 with TRBJ1-6; D unclear. V was shortened by 6 bases and J by 0 bases, with 18 bases between the two germline ends. The V gene's germline CDR1 is SGHVS and CDR2 FQNEAQ. This CDR3 region has 18 residues. CDR3 coding DNA: TGTGCCAGCAGTCTGCTGAACAGAGGGAGCTCCTATAATTCACCCCTCCACTTT. Residues: CASSLLNRGSSYNSPLHF.

The chain's CDR3 is CAISDTSQGTDTQYF. The CDR3, as DNA: TGTGCCATCAGTGATACCAGCCAGGGCACAGATACGCAGTATTTT. The genes are TRBV10-3 and TRBJ2-3; D remains ambiguous. With 3 bases removed from V and 1 base from J, the gap between germline ends came to 11 bases. Germline V gene data show CDR1 as ENHRY and CDR2 as SYGVKD. The CDR3 is made up of 15 amino acids.

V gene TRBV6-5 combines with J gene TRBJ2-1; possible D gene TRBD1, 6 bases. The V gene's germline CDR1 is MNHEY and CDR2 SVGAGI. The CDR3 is 15 amino acids. Trimming stripped 4 bases from V and 8 bases from J, with 18 bases between. In DNA form, the CDR3 reads TGTGCCAGCAGTTCCCCAGGGGTTCTACCAGATGAGCAGTTCTTC. Translated, it gives CASSSPGVLPDEQFF.

This clonotype came up many times. The chain recombines TRBV6-6 with TRBJ2-5; D is perhaps TRBD1 (5 bases). Trimming took 6 bases from V and 5 from J, leaving 13 bases between them. The CDR3 extends over 13 amino acids. Germline CDR1 and CDR2: MNHNY and SVGAGI (reference sequence). The chain's CDR3 is CASSPGLAETQYF. CDR3 DNA sequence: TGTGCCAGCAGCCCAGGGTTGGCGGAGACCCAGTACTTC.

The CDR3 region has the DNA TGCAGTGCCCCGCTTACAGGGGGAGGCCAGCCCCAGCATTTT. It is translated as CSAPLTGGGQPQHF. The chain employs TRBV20-1 and TRBJ1-5, with 8 positions matching TRBD1. With 6 bases clipped from V and 7 bases from J, the junction kept 11 bases outside the gene matches. This CDR3 spans 14 amino acids. Germline CDR1 and CDR2: DFQATT and SNEGSKA (reference sequence).

This clonotype was recorded a few times. The rearrangement links TRBV25-1 to TRBJ1-1, with D uncertain. The V gene's germline CDR1 is MGHDK and CDR2 SYGVNS. Between the trimmed V and J ends, which lost 2 bases and 7 bases, there was a span of 11 bases. This CDR3 region has 13 residues. CDR3 sequence reads: CASSEGRRGEAFF. The CDR3 DNA reads as TGTGCCAGCAGTGAAGGGAGACGGGGTGAAGCTTTCTTT.

This clonotype was picked up a small number of times. The chain uses TRBV28 and TRBJ1-5, with D possibly matching TRBD1 (6 bases). V shed 7 bases and J shed 7 bases, with 20 bases lying between them. This CDR3 has 15 residues. Germline values: CDR1 MDHEN, CDR2 SYDVKM. CDR3 sequence: CASIGGGQTEQPQHF. CDR3 sequence (DNA): TGTGCCAGCATTGGGGGTGGACAGACTGAACAGCCCCAGCATTTT.

J is TRBJ1-3 and V is TRBV6-6, with D possibly being TRBD1 (6 bases). Per the germline V gene, CDR1 is MNHNY and CDR2 is SVGAGI (reference sequence). The CDR3 contains 15 residues. Trimming removed 6 bases at V and 4 bases at J, with 16 bases between. For the CDR3, the DNA is TGTGCCAGCAGCCCGGACAGCACACCAGGAAACACCATATATTTT. It codes for CASSPDSTPGNTIYF.

This clonotype was detected a few times. This chain uses TRBV5-1 with TRBJ2-7; 9 nucleotides line up with TRBD2. V gave up 4 bases and J gave up 4 bases; unmatched junction bases: 12. Germline V gene lookup returns CDR1 SGHRS and CDR2 YFSETQ. The CDR3 totals 16 residues. The CDR3 reads CASSTNPAGGPYEQYF. The CDR3 nucleotides are TGCGCCAGCAGCACCAACCCAGCGGGGGGACCGTACGAGCAGTACTTC. Full variable domain (missing parts from reference TRBV5-1 and TRBJ2-7): KAGVTQTPRYLIKTRGQQVTLSCSPISGHRSVSWYQQTPGQGLQFLFEYFSETQRNKGNFPGRFSGRQFSNSRSEMNVSTLELGDSALYLCASSTNPAGGPYEQYFGPGTRLTVT.

Points on this clonotype: This may stem from a read error, because a much larger clone lies one nucleotide away. The V call is TRBV7-2, the J call TRBJ1-5, with unresolved D. The CDR3 runs to 13 residues. Per germline, CDR1 SGHTA and CDR2 FQGNSA. V was shortened by 1 base and J by 2 bases, with 3 bases between the two germline ends. CDR3 DNA: TGTGCCAGCAGCTTAGGACGCAATCAGCCCCAGCATTTT. Its protein is CASSLGRNQPQHF.

V usage is TRBV7-6 and J usage is TRBJ1-1; TRBD1 might be the D (5 bases). CDR3 length: 13 residues. Per germline, CDR1 SGHVS and CDR2 FNYEAQ. Between the trimmed V and J ends, which lost 2 bases and 6 bases, there was a span of 10 bases. CDR3 sequence: CASSLRLGAEAFF. DNA for the CDR3: TGTGCCAGCAGCTTACGTCTGGGGGCTGAAGCTTTCTTT.

This clonotype has a count of ten or more. V and J are TRBV29-1 and TRBJ2-7; no firm D call. CDR1 is SQVTM, CDR2 ANQGSEA, per germline. This CDR3 is 14 amino acids long. The V end was cut by 6 bases, the J end by 5 bases, with 20 bases between. CDR3 region: CSVLGGPGVDEQYF. The CDR3 DNA is TGCAGCGTCTTGGGTGGCCCAGGAGTCGACGAGCAGTACTTC.